This T cell receptor (beta chain) was found in a study of T cell responses to AZD1222 COVID-19 vaccine. The overall study: The study pooled second doses at about 4 or about 12 weeks.

To note about this clone: Its target is unknown.

The study, taken as a whole, reports: The breadth and depth of Spike-specific TCRs increased once two AZD1222 doses had been given. Close to half of all spike-specific TCRs reportedly target regions of the variants that are unmutated. Vaccine-associated CD4 TCRs spanned spike, dominant at 160-218 and 743-854.

The CDR3 runs 14 residues. CDR1 SGHAT and CDR2 FQDESV come from the germline V gene (reference sequence). Trimming removed 5 bases at V and 5 bases at J, with 12 bases between. Assay: immunoSEQ multiplex PCR; the TCRdb copy retains only in-frame clones and omits some. This table has about 120,000 clones, less than 95% appearing once. This clonotype was sampled from an adult in good health. The source material was peripheral blood, sampled on day 0 of AZD1222 vaccination. The chain links TRBV11-1 to TRBJ1-4; a weak D match, TRBD1 (6 bases). CDR3 loop: CASSQQGRNEKLFF. CDR3 coding DNA: TGTGCCAGCAGCCAACAGGGTCGGAATGAAAAACTGTTTTTT. Looking up the rest from reference TRBV11-1 and TRBJ1-4 gives the full variable domain: EAEVAQSPRYKITEKSQAVAFWCDPISGHATLYWYRQILGQGPELLVQFQDESVVDDSQLPKDRFSAERLKGVDSTLKIQPAELGDSAMYLCASSQQGRNEKLFFGSGTQLSVL.